Below are 17 T cell receptor beta chains sequenced from a single sample in a study of shared clonotypes between healthy human individuals. TCRdb's table, derived via immunoSEQ multiplex PCR, lists solely in-frame clones and lacks some. Counted here are about 2.4 million clones, over 85% occurring once; the ten biggest clones make up 0.36%. Sequenced material: naive CD4+ T cells from PBMCs. Sample subset: CD45RA+ positively selected. These TCRs come from a man younger than 35 in good health. Some clones in this sample may be carry-over from other donors' samples.

The rearrangement links TRBV11-2 to TRBJ2-5, with D possibly matching TRBD1 (6 bases). The J call could be wrong; TRBJ2-7 is a better fit for the DNA end. This CDR3 region has 14 residues. Germline values: CDR1 SGHAT, CDR2 FQNNGV. The CDR3 here is CASSFSGVSYEQYF. The CDR3 DNA follows: TGTGCCAGCAGCTTTTCAGGGGTCTCCTACGAGCAGTACTTC.

The chain uses TRBV21-1 and TRBJ2-7; the table's D call, TRBD1, has no DNA check behind it. TRBV21-1 is given as a pseudogene. The CDR3 contains 14 residues. CDR3 sequence (DNA): TGTGCCCCCCGGGAACAGGGTCGTCACCACGAGCAGTACTTC. Translating gives CAPREQGRHHEQYF.

The V call is TRBV7-3, the J call TRBJ2-1; 12 bases are shared with TRBD2. Germline V gene data show CDR1 as SGHTA and CDR2 as FQGTGA. The ends lost 4 bases at V and 4 bases at J; junction bases unmatched: 2. The CDR3 spans 15 residues. CDR3 loop: CASSWTSGTYNEQFF. CDR3 nucleotide sequence: TGTGCCAGCAGCTGGACTAGCGGGACTTACAATGAGCAGTTCTTC. Full variable domain (rest looked up from reference TRBV7-3 and TRBJ2-1): GAGVSQTPSNKVTEKGKYVELRCDPISGHTALYWYRQSLGQGPEFLIYFQGTGAADDSGLPNDRFFAVRPEGSVSTLKIQRTERGDSAVYLCASSWTSGTYNEQFFGPGTRLTVL.

This rearrangement joins TRBV4-1 to TRBJ2-6, with D tentatively TRBD1 (5 bases). This CDR3 is built from 18 residues. Trimming took off 1 base at V and 2 bases at J, with 15 bases between the two ends. From germline, CDR1 is MGHRA and CDR2 YSYEKL. For the CDR3, the DNA is TGCGCCAGCAGCCAAGTCCGGGCCAGGGTAGCTGGGGCCAACGTCCTGACTTTC. Its protein product is CASSQVRARVAGANVLTF.

CDR3 in amino acids: CASSVYLGSEGTQYF. CDR3 coding DNA: TGTGCCAGCAGCGTTTATCTAGGATCGGAGGGTACGCAGTATTTT. This sequence joins TRBV9 and TRBJ2-3; the D gene is possibly TRBD2 (6 bases). This CDR3 contains 15 residues. Trimming pared 2 bases from V and 8 bases from J, leaving 18 bases between. CDR1 and CDR2 (germline): SGDLS, YYNGEE.

The V call is TRBV28, the J call TRBJ1-4; weak D call: TRBD1 (5 bases). V was clipped by 5 bases and J by 1 base, with 8 bases between them. The CDR3 length is 14 residues. Germline V lookup: CDR1 MDHEN, CDR2 SYDVKM. CDR3 region: CASSRGRTNEKLFF. CDR3 DNA sequence: TGTGCCAGCAGTCGGGGGAGAACTAATGAAAAACTGTTTTTT.

The V call is TRBV5-4, the J call TRBJ2-7, with 7 bases that match TRBD2. Germline lookup yields CDR1 SGHNT and CDR2 YYREEE (reference sequence). The CDR3 covers 13 residues. V was clipped by 5 bases and J by 3 bases; unmatched bases: 5. The CDR3 DNA is TGTGCCAGCAGTCGTGGGACTATCTACGAGCAGTACTTC. This translates into CASSRGTIYEQYF. Variable domain in full (rest from reference TRBV5-4 and TRBJ2-7): ETGVTQSPTHLIKTRGQQVTLRCSSQSGHNTVSWYQQALGQGPQFIFQYYREEENGRGNFPPRFSGLQFPNYSSELNVNALELDDSALYLCASSRGTIYEQYFGPGTRLTVT.

The chain recombines TRBV19 with TRBJ1-2; D may be TRBD1 (5 bases). This CDR3 region has 12 residues. From germline, CDR1 is LNHDA and CDR2 SQIVND (reference sequence). The germline V and J ends were trimmed by 11 bases and 4 bases, with 14 bases remaining between them. The CDR3 loop is CACGAKRYGYTF. The CDR3 DNA follows: TGTGCCTGCGGGGCCAAGCGCTATGGCTACACCTTC.

This chain connects TRBV28 to TRBJ2-6; D call uncertain. This CDR3 has 16 amino acids. The V end lost 7 bases, the J end lost 2 bases, and 15 bases lay between the germline ends. The germline CDR1 and CDR2 sequences are MDHEN and SYDVKM. CDR3 nucleotide sequence: TGTGCCAGCACTCTTATGGGTGCAGCTGGGGCCAACGTCCTGACTTTC. Its translation: CASTLMGAAGANVLTF.

The rearrangement links TRBV5-5 to TRBJ1-1; D gene unclear. CDR3 length equals 15 residues. The germline V gene has CDR1 SGHKS and CDR2 YYEKEE (reference sequence). V lost 6 bases to trimming and J lost 0 bases, with 15 bases between them. CDR3 residues: CASNGQANLNTEAFF. In DNA, the CDR3 is TGTGCCAGCAATGGCCAGGCCAATTTGAACACTGAAGCTTTCTTT.

Remarks on this clone: This specimen includes other DNA sequences encoding the same CDR3. J is TRBJ2-1 and V is TRBV7-2; D unclear. CDR3 length equals 12 residues. CDR1 is SGHTA and CDR2 is FQGNSA in the germline V gene. V was trimmed by 5 bases and J by 0 bases, leaving 2 bases between them. In nucleotides, the CDR3 is TGTGCCAGCAGCCCCTCCTACAATGAGCAGTTCTTC. Amino acids: CASSPSYNEQFF.

The V and J genes are TRBV6-1 and TRBJ2-2; 12 bases are shared with TRBD2. This CDR3 is 15 amino acids long. Unmatched junction bases numbered 7, after V lost 4 bases and J lost 10 bases. Germline V gene sequence: CDR1 MNHNS, CDR2 SASEGT. The CDR3 sequence is CASSGRLAGVKELFF. CDR3 nucleotides: TGTGCCAGCAGTGGGAGACTAGCGGGAGTGAAGGAGCTGTTTTTT.

J is TRBJ2-7 and V is TRBV7-2, with 7 bases fitting TRBD1. The V and J ends lost 6 bases and 0 bases, in that order; junction bases with no gene match: 11. The CDR3 contains 16 residues. Looked up from germline, CDR1 is SGHTA and CDR2 is FQGNSA. This CDR3 reads CASRKSGTVASYEQYF. CDR3 bases: TGTGCCAGCAGAAAATCCGGGACAGTCGCCTCCTACGAGCAGTACTTC.

This sequence joins TRBV28 and TRBJ2-1; weak D call: TRBD1 (5 bases). The germline CDR1 and CDR2 sequences are MDHEN and SYDVKM. V dropped 5 bases and J dropped 6 bases, with 11 bases sitting between them. The CDR3 is 13 residues long. CDR3 region: CASSRQRGNEQFF. The CDR3 coding sequence is TGTGCCAGCAGTCGACAGAGAGGCAATGAGCAGTTCTTC.

V gene TRBV28 combines with J gene TRBJ2-3, with D perhaps being TRBD1 or TRBD2 (5 bases each). Trimming removed 6 bases at V and 2 bases at J, with 12 bases between. Germline V gene sequence: CDR1 MDHEN, CDR2 SYDVKM. This CDR3 contains 14 residues. DNA of the CDR3: TGTGCCAGCAGGATGTGGGGGTACACAGATACGCAGTATTTT. The encoded protein is CASRMWGYTDTQYF.

The V gene is TRBV2, the J gene TRBJ2-3, with 7 bases aligning to TRBD1. Germline trimming cut 7 bases from V and 0 bases from J; bases unmatched to any gene: 16. The CDR3 runs 18 residues. CDR1 is SNHLY and CDR2 is FYNNEI in the germline V gene. The CDR3 DNA reads as TGTGCCAGCAACTCCCAGGGGGTGAGACGGTTTAGCACAGATACGCAGTATTTT. It codes for CASNSQGVRRFSTDTQYF.

This chain connects TRBV18 to TRBJ1-2, with a tentative D call TRBD1 (5 bases). In germline, CDR1 is KGHSH, CDR2 LQKENI. Trimming took off 6 bases at V and 8 bases at J, with 19 bases between the two ends. The CDR3 sequence is 14 residues long. The CDR3 DNA is TGTGCCAGCTCGCCCAGCCGGGGGATCGAGGGCTACACCTTC. It translates to CASSPSRGIEGYTF.